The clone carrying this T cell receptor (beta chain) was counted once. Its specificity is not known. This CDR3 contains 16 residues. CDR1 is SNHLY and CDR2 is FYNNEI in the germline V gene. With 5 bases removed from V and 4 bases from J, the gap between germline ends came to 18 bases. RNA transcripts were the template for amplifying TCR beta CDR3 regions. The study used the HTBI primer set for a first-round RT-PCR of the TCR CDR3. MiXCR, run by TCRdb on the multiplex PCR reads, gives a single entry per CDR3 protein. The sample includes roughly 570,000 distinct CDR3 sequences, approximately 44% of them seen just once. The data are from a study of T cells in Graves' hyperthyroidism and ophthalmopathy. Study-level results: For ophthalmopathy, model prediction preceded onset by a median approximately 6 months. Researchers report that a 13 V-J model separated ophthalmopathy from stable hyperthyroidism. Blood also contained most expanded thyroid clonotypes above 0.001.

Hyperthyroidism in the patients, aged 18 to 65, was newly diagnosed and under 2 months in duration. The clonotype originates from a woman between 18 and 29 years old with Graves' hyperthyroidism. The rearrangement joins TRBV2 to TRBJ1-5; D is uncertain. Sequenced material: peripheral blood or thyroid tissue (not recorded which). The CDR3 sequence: CASSLDPPQANQPQHF. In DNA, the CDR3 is TGTGCCAGCAGTTTGGACCCACCTCAGGCAAATCAGCCCCAGCATTTT. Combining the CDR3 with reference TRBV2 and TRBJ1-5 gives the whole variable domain EPEVTQTPSHQVTQMGQEVILRCVPISNHLYFYWYRQILGQKVEFLVSFYNNEISEKSEIFDDQFSVERPDGSNFTLKIRSTKLEDSAMYFCASSLDPPQANQPQHFGDGTRLSIL.